The rows below give T cell receptor beta chains drawn from one sample of a study of T cell changes during pregnancy in multiple sclerosis. Profiled with immunoSEQ multiplex PCR; TCRdb holds only in-frame clones, not every one. The sample lists about 15,000 clones, more than 70% occurring once. This specimen consisted of CD8+ T cells from peripheral blood mononuclear cells, obtained in the third trimester of pregnancy. These receptors originate from a female donor in good health, enrolled as a control in a pregnancy study. Both conserved end residues are part of each CDR3. D genes are given only for firm matches. Clone sizes are given selectively: once, few, many, or a class where the clone is expanded.

D gene: .; J gene: TRBJ2-7; clone size: .; V gene: TRBV7-8; CDR3 DNA: TGTGCCAGCAGCTTATCCCGCTTGGGGCGGGGGCTTTTTGGCTACGAGCAGTACTTC; CDR3 protein: CASSLSRLGRGLFGYEQYF
D gene: .; J gene: TRBJ1-2; clone size: once; V gene: TRBV25-1; CDR3 DNA: TGTGCCAGCACCGGCAGGGGATCGAGTGGCTACACCTTC; CDR3 protein: CASTGRGSSGYTF
D gene: TRBD1; J gene: TRBJ1-3; clone size: .; V gene: TRBV5-6; CDR3 DNA: TGTGCCAGCAGCTCCGGGACAGGGGGCTCTGGAAACACCATATATTTT; CDR3 protein: CASSSGTGGSGNTIYF
D gene: TRBD2; J gene: TRBJ2-1; clone size: .; V gene: TRBV27; CDR3 DNA: TGTGCCAGCAGTTTAGGGACTAGCGGGGGGAATGAGCAGTTCTTC; CDR3 protein: CASSLGTSGGNEQFF
D gene: TRBD1; J gene: TRBJ1-2; clone size: .; V gene: TRBV30; CDR3 DNA: TGTGCCAGAATACAGGGGGCTCATGGCTACACCTTC; CDR3 protein: CARIQGAHGYTF
D gene: .; J gene: TRBJ2-1; clone size: .; V gene: TRBV6-5; CDR3 DNA: TGTGCCAGCAGTTACTCCTCTAACAATGAGCAGTTCTTC; CDR3 protein: CASSYSSNNEQFF
D gene: TRBD2; J gene: TRBJ2-3; clone size: .; V gene: TRBV11-1; CDR3 DNA: TGTGCCAGCAGCTTTTCGGTACTAGCGGGAGTGACAGATACGCAGTATTTT; CDR3 protein: CASSFSVLAGVTDTQYF
D gene: TRBD1; J gene: TRBJ1-1; clone size: .; V gene: TRBV23-1; CDR3 DNA: TGCGCCAGCAGTCACCATCGGGACAGCCCCCGGGATGCCACTGAAGCTTTCTTT; CDR3 protein: CASSHHRDSPRDATEAFF
D gene: .; J gene: TRBJ2-7; clone size: .; V gene: TRBV6-1; CDR3 DNA: TGTGCCAGCAGTTTCGGGGGTAACAGCTACGAGCAGTACTTC; CDR3 protein: CASSFGGNSYEQYF
D gene: .; J gene: TRBJ1-1; clone size: .; V gene: TRBV4-2; CDR3 DNA: TGTGCCAGCAGCGGCCCGGGTGCTGAAGCTTTCTTT; CDR3 protein: CASSGPGAEAFF
D gene: .; J gene: TRBJ2-7; clone size: many; V gene: TRBV15; CDR3 DNA: TGTGCCACCAGCACTGCGGAACAGAGCGAGGGCGAGCAGTACTTC; CDR3 protein: CATSTAEQSEGEQYF
D gene: TRBD1; J gene: TRBJ2-1; clone size: .; V gene: TRBV4-3; CDR3 DNA: TGCGCCAGCAGCCAAGATGGGACAGGGGAGCAGTTCTTC; CDR3 protein: CASSQDGTGEQFF
D gene: TRBD2; J gene: TRBJ2-2; clone size: .; V gene: TRBV7-8; CDR3 DNA: TGTGCCAGCAGCTTAGTAGCGGGGAACACCGGGGAGCTGTTTTTT; CDR3 protein: CASSLVAGNTGELFF
D gene: TRBD2; J gene: TRBJ2-7; clone size: medium-sized; V gene: TRBV13; CDR3 DNA: TGTGCCAGCAGCTTAGGCGGGAGGGTCTACGAGCAGTACTTC; CDR3 protein: CASSLGGRVYEQYF
D gene: .; J gene: TRBJ1-1; clone size: .; V gene: TRBV11-2; CDR3 DNA: TGTGCCAGCAGCTTAGTCGGCGGAGGGGCTTTCTTT; CDR3 protein: CASSLVGGGAFF
D gene: TRBD1; J gene: TRBJ2-7; clone size: .; V gene: TRBV7-9; CDR3 DNA: TGTGCCAGCAGCTCCACCGGGACAGGATACGAGCAGTACTTC; CDR3 protein: CASSSTGTGYEQYF
D gene: TRBD2; J gene: TRBJ2-1; clone size: .; V gene: TRBV7-9; CDR3 DNA: TGTGCCAGCAGCCCCAAGACTAGCGGGGACCCCTCCTACAATGAGCAGTTCTTC; CDR3 protein: CASSPKTSGDPSYNEQFF
D gene: .; J gene: TRBJ2-2; clone size: .; V gene: TRBV21-1; CDR3 DNA: TGTGCCAGCAGCAAAAGTGACAGGGGTCGGACCGGGGAGCTGTTTTTT; CDR3 protein: CASSKSDRGRTGELFF
D gene: TRBD1; J gene: TRBJ2-1; clone size: .; V gene: TRBV6-4; CDR3 DNA: TGTGCCAGCAGTGACGGAACAGGGGGCACCCCACAGTTCTTC; CDR3 protein: CASSDGTGGTPQFF
D gene: .; J gene: TRBJ2-1; clone size: once; V gene: TRBV2; CDR3 DNA: TGTGCCGAGGGGGGGCACAGCTCCTACAATGAGCAGTTCTTC; CDR3 protein: CAEGGHSSYNEQFF
D gene: .; J gene: TRBJ1-2; clone size: .; V gene: TRBV7-2; CDR3 DNA: TGTGCCAGCAGCTTAACGGTTCGGGGGGCGCTTCACTATGGCTACACCTTC; CDR3 protein: CASSLTVRGALHYGYTF
D gene: TRBD1; J gene: TRBJ2-7; clone size: .; V gene: TRBV9; CDR3 DNA: TGTGCCAGCAATGTGGGACAGAACTCCTACGAGCAGTACTTC; CDR3 protein: CASNVGQNSYEQYF
D gene: TRBD2; J gene: TRBJ2-1; clone size: few; V gene: TRBV9; CDR3 DNA: TGTGCCAGCAGGGGACTAGCCTACAATGAGCAGTTCTTC; CDR3 protein: CASRGLAYNEQFF
D gene: .; J gene: TRBJ1-1; clone size: once; V gene: TRBV18; CDR3 DNA: TGTGCCAGCTCACCAACGGGGTACACGGGAGCTTTCTTT; CDR3 protein: CASSPTGYTGAFF
D gene: .; J gene: TRBJ2-5; clone size: .; V gene: TRBV6-5; CDR3 DNA: TGTGCCAGCAGTTACGGGCCAGGCCAAGAGACCCAGTACTTC; CDR3 protein: CASSYGPGQETQYF
D gene: .; J gene: TRBJ1-2; clone size: .; V gene: TRBV27; CDR3 DNA: TGTGCCAGCAGGGGCCGACCTAACTATGGCTACACCTTC; CDR3 protein: CASRGRPNYGYTF
D gene: .; J gene: TRBJ2-1; clone size: .; V gene: TRBV4-3; CDR3 DNA: TGCGCCAGCAGCCAAGATTGGCCCGCCATCTACAATGAGCAGTTCTTC; CDR3 protein: CASSQDWPAIYNEQFF
D gene: TRBD1; J gene: TRBJ1-5; clone size: once; V gene: TRBV6-4; CDR3 DNA: TGTATGACAGGGGGGCAGCCCCAGCATTTT; CDR3 protein: CMTGGQPQHF
D gene: .; J gene: TRBJ2-7; clone size: .; V gene: TRBV30; CDR3 DNA: TGTGCCTGGAGTCCGGGGACTTTTACCTACGAGCAGTACTTC; CDR3 protein: CAWSPGTFTYEQYF
D gene: .; J gene: TRBJ2-3; clone size: .; V gene: TRBV10-3; CDR3 DNA: TGTGCCATCAGTGATTCCCTTGACACCGATACGCAGTATTTT; CDR3 protein: CAISDSLDTDTQYF
D gene: .; J gene: TRBJ1-1; clone size: once; V gene: TRBV12-5; CDR3 DNA: TGTGCTAGTGGACCGGGAGGGGGTGAAGCTTTCTTT; CDR3 protein: CASGPGGGEAFF
D gene: TRBD2; J gene: TRBJ2-5; clone size: .; V gene: TRBV29-1; CDR3 DNA: TGCAGCGTTGAGGGACTATTTGCGGTGGGGGAGACCCAGTACTTC; CDR3 protein: CSVEGLFAVGETQYF
D gene: TRBD1; J gene: TRBJ1-6; clone size: .; V gene: TRBV2; CDR3 DNA: TGTGCCAGCAGAGGACAGGGAGGTAGTCCATCCCTCCACTTT; CDR3 protein: CASRGQGGSPSLHF
D gene: TRBD2; J gene: TRBJ2-5; clone size: .; V gene: TRBV6-1; CDR3 DNA: TGTGCCAGCAGTCCCCTAGCGGGAGAACTTGAGACCCAGTACTTC; CDR3 protein: CASSPLAGELETQYF